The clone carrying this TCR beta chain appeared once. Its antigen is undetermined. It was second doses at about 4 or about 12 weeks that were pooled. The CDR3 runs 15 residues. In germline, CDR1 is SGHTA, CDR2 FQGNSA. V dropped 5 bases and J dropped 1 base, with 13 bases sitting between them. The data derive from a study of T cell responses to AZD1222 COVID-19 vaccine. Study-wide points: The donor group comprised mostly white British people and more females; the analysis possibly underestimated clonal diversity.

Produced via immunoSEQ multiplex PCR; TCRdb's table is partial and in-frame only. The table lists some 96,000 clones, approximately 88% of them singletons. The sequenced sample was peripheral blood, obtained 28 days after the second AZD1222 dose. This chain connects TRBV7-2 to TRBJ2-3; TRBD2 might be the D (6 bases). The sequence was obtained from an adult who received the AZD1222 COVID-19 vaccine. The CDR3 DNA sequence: TGTGCCAGCAGCGCACTGGGCGGGGGCACAGATACGCAGTATTTT. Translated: CASSALGGGTDTQYF.